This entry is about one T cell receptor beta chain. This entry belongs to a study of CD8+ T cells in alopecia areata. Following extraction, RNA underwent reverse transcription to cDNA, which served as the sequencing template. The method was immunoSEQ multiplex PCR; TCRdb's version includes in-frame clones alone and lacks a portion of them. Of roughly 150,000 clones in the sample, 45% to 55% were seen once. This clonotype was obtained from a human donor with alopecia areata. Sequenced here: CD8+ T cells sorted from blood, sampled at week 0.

CDR3 DNA: TGTGCTAGTGTTCCCGGGGGGACCGGGGAGCTGTTTTTT. It specifies CASVPGGTGELFF. This chain joins TRBV12-5 and TRBJ2-2, with 7 bases that match TRBD2. The germline gives CDR1 LGHNT, CDR2 FRNRAP. With 7 bases clipped from V and 5 bases from J, the junction kept 4 bases outside the gene matches. This CDR3 is 13 amino acids long.